This is a list of T cell receptor beta chains from one sample in a study of cytomegalovirus exposure and HLA in healthy donors. Repertoires were generated with immunoSEQ multiplex PCR, while TCRdb's copy carries only in-frame clones and drops some. The repertoire consists of 170,000 or so clones, with 78% occurring once and the leading ten covering over 2.5%. The source material was PBMCs. The receptors were gathered from a woman in her fifties or sixties in good health and CMV-seropositive. CDR3s include the opening cysteine and the closing phenylalanine or tryptophan. The D gene is left open where the match is weak. For some rows the clone size is stated as once, few or many, or as a class when expanded; others skip it.

abundance	v_gene	j_gene	d_gene	CDR3nt	CDR3aa
-	TRBV9	TRBJ2-5	-	TGTGCCAGCAGCGTCTCCCCTAAAGAGACCCAGTACTTC	CASSVSPKETQYF
-	TRBV18	TRBJ1-1	TRBD1	TGTGCCAGCTCACCTTCCGGGACAGGGGGCACTGAAGCTTTCTTT	CASSPSGTGGTEAFF
-	TRBV30	TRBJ2-7	TRBD2	TGTGCCTGCCGAAGCGGGATCAACCCCTACGAGCAGTACTTC	CACRSGINPYEQYF
-	TRBV19	TRBJ1-3	TRBD1	TGTGCCAGTAGTCAACAGGGGACTGGAAACACCATATATTTT	CASSQQGTGNTIYF
-	TRBV6-1	TRBJ1-2	TRBD1	TGTGCCAGCAAAGGGACAGCTTACATGGGAGAGGGCTACACCTTC	CASKGTAYMGEGYTF
-	TRBV28	TRBJ2-4	-	TGTGCCAGCAGTTTTAGCACAGGTGGGCCGAACAGTCAGTACTTC	CASSFSTGGPNSQYF
-	TRBV10-1	TRBJ1-2	-	TGCGCCAGCATGGGCCCCCTCAGGGGACCTTATGGCTACACCTTC	CASMGPLRGPYGYTF
-	TRBV11-2	TRBJ2-5	-	TGTGCCAGCAGCTTAGCGGGGGTTAGGGAGACCCAGTACTTC	CASSLAGVRETQYF
-	TRBV27	TRBJ2-5	TRBD2	TGTGCCAGCAGATCGACTAGCGGGGGAAAAGAGACCCAGTACTTC	CASRSTSGGKETQYF
-	TRBV7-3	TRBJ1-1	-	TGTGCCAGCAGCCGAAATCCAGGGGACACTGAAGCTTTCTTT	CASSRNPGDTEAFF
-	TRBV2	TRBJ1-1	TRBD1	TGTGCCAGCAAGCTACAGGGGGCTAACACTGAAGCTTTCTTT	CASKLQGANTEAFF
-	TRBV9	TRBJ1-3	TRBD1	TGTGCCAGCAGCGAGCTACAGGGGGCTTCTGGAAACACCATATATTTT	CASSELQGASGNTIYF
-	TRBV5-4	TRBJ1-2	-	TGTGCCAGCAGCCCCCAGGGCTCCTTGGGCTATGGCTACACCTTC	CASSPQGSLGYGYTF
-	TRBV5-1	TRBJ2-7	-	TGCGCCAGCAGCCGGGGGGGAGGACAGGGGACGGATGAGCAGTACTTC	CASSRGGGQGTDEQYF
-	TRBV7-2	TRBJ1-5	TRBD1	TGTGCCAGCAGCCCGCGGACAGGGGGCAATCAGCCCCAGCATTTT	CASSPRTGGNQPQHF
few	TRBV5-4	TRBJ1-1	-	TGTGCCAGCAGCTCCAGGGTGGACACTGAAGCTTTCTTT	CASSSRVDTEAFF
-	TRBV6-5	TRBJ1-1	TRBD1	TGTGCCAGCACCCCGACAGGGCCGAACACTGAAGCTTTCTTT	CASTPTGPNTEAFF
-	TRBV28	TRBJ1-1	-	TGTGCCAGCAGTCCCGACACCTCACGGCCCAAGAGCACTGAAGCTTTCTTT	CASSPDTSRPKSTEAFF
-	TRBV15	TRBJ1-4	-	TGTGCCACCAGCATCCGGCGCGGCTCAACTAATGAAAAACTGTTTTTT	CATSIRRGSTNEKLFF
-	TRBV18	TRBJ2-1	-	TGTGCCAGCTCACCGACACCGGGACTCTCGAAATTCAATGAGCAGTTCTTC	CASSPTPGLSKFNEQFF
-	TRBV10-3	TRBJ2-3	TRBD2	TGTGCCATTGGACTAGCGGGGGGAGGATGGGAGACGCAGTATTTT	CAIGLAGGGWETQYF
-	TRBV10-3	TRBJ1-1	-	TGTGCCATCAGAGCAGGGTATGAAGCTTTCTTT	CAIRAGYEAFF
few	TRBV7-3	TRBJ2-2	-	TGTGCCAGCAGCTCACTTGGGACAACGAACACCGGGGAGCTGTTTTTT	CASSSLGTTNTGELFF
-	TRBV9	TRBJ2-1	TRBD2	TGTGCCAGCAGCGACCTAGCGGGAGGGAATTACAATGAGCAGTTCTTC	CASSDLAGGNYNEQFF
-	TRBV7-2	TRBJ1-4	-	TGTGCCAGCAGCTCAGGGCCTGCAACTAATGAAAAACTGTTTTTT	CASSSGPATNEKLFF
-	TRBV7-8	TRBJ1-2	-	TGTGCCAGCAGCGAACAGAGCTATGGCTACACCTTC	CASSEQSYGYTF